One sample yielded the 22 T cell receptor beta chains listed below, sequenced in a study of neurological immune-mediated disorders (dated by TCRdb to between 2017 and 2020). Library generation was performed with 5' RACE. Sequencing instrument: Illumina HiSeq 2500. TCRdb reran the public reads through fastp at Q25 and MiXCR, keeping productive beta chains. Rows matching on CDR3 protein sequence are summarized as one entry with the most common DNA and genes. The table for this sample lists 70,000 to 95,000 distinct CDR3 sequences; approximately 13% of them were counted only once. Around 5% of the sample goes to the ten largest clones. The sample's time point, from its label and the paper: longitudinal time-point 2. Sequencing was done on a sample of PBMCs. These receptors were collected from a female donor with HTLV-1-associated myelopathy (HAM/TSP).

This clonotype has a count of ten or more. The gene calls are TRBV12-3 or TRBV12-4 and TRBJ2-3; D gene ambiguous. This CDR3 spans 13 amino acids. The V and J ends lost 4 bases and 2 bases respectively, with 7 bases between them. The CDR3 loop is CASSSDPTDTQYF. DNA for the CDR3: TGTGCCAGCAGTTCCGACCCCACAGATACGCAGTATTTT.

This clonotype has ten or more counts. The J gene is TRBJ2-2, the V gene TRBV5-1; 8 bases line up with TRBD1. The CDR3 contains 18 residues. Germline-derived CDR1 and CDR2 are SGHRS and YFSETQ. V lost 4 bases to trimming and J lost 1 base; unmatched junction nucleotides: 12. CDR3: CASSPLTGDRGNTGELFF. The CDR3 DNA is TGCGCCAGCAGCCCCTTAACCGGAGACAGGGGGAACACCGGGGAGCTGTTTTTT.

In its sample, this clonotype was seen many times. The chain combines TRBV4-1 with TRBJ2-6, with D unclear. This CDR3 has 16 amino acids. The V gene lost 4 bases and the J gene lost 5 bases, with 15 bases spanning the gap. The V gene's germline CDR1 is MGHRA and CDR2 YSYEKL. The CDR3 protein is CASSPNDRARANVLTF. CDR3 DNA sequence: TGCGCCAGCAGCCCCAACGACCGGGCGCGGGCCAACGTCCTGACTTTC.

The count of this clonotype is one. V and J are TRBV18 and TRBJ1-2, with D possibly being TRBD1 (6 bases). CDR1 is KGHSH, CDR2 LQKENI, per germline. The V end was cut by 6 bases, the J end by 2 bases, with 16 bases between. The CDR3 is 15 amino acids. The CDR3 DNA is TGTGCCAGCTCCCCTATCGTCCAGGGGAACTATGGCTACACCTTC. This codes for CASSPIVQGNYGYTF.

The V and J genes are TRBV5-1 and TRBJ2-1; a weak D match, TRBD1 (6 bases). Germline V gives CDR1 SGHRS, CDR2 YFSETQ. CDR3 length: 15 residues. V was shortened by 1 base and J by 7 bases, with 15 bases between the two germline ends. CDR3 bases: TGCGCCAGCAGCTTGTCCGCTCGACAGGCAAATGAGCAGTTCTTC. It codes for CASSLSARQANEQFF.

This clonotype was observed at least ten times. This chain uses TRBV12-3 or TRBV12-4 with TRBJ1-1; the D is unclear. The CDR3 extends over 12 amino acids. The germline V and J ends were trimmed by 6 bases and 2 bases, with 7 bases remaining between them. Written as DNA, the CDR3 is TGTGCCAGCAGCAACATTAACACTGAAGCTTTCTTT. Its translation is CASSNINTEAFF.

This clonotype was observed at least ten times. The V gene is TRBV4-1, the J gene TRBJ1-5; unclear D gene. V lost 0 bases and J 11 bases, leaving 20 bases between the germline ends. The germline V gene has CDR1 MGHRA and CDR2 YSYEKL. The CDR3 has 16 residues. CDR3 bases: TGCGCCAGCAGCCAAGAGGGCAGAGGGATTAGATCAGCCCAGCATTTT. Its protein is CASSQEGRGIRSAQHF.

This clonotype was seen repeatedly, ten times or more. The chain employs TRBV6-5 and TRBJ2-5, with a tentative D call TRBD1 (5 bases). The CDR3 has 16 residues. V was shortened by 0 bases and J by 5 bases, with 16 bases between the two germline ends. Germline CDR1 MNHEY, CDR2 SVGAGI. The CDR3 region has the DNA TGTGCCAGCAGTTACTCGATCTGGCAGGGTCAGGAGACCCAGTACTTC. Protein sequence: CASSYSIWQGQETQYF.

This clonotype was seen repeatedly, ten times or more. V usage is TRBV7-8 and J usage is TRBJ2-7; 9 nucleotides line up with TRBD2. This CDR3 is built from 17 residues. Looked up from germline, CDR1 is SGHVS and CDR2 is FQNEAQ. J gave up 4 bases and V 1 base, and 11 bases lay outside the gene matches. In nucleotides, the CDR3 is TGTGCCAGCAGCTTAGGTCTCATGGCTAGCGGGACTTACGAGCAGTACTTC. This gives the protein CASSLGLMASGTYEQYF.

In its sample, this clonotype was seen many times. The chain has TRBV9 and TRBJ1-5; D uncertain. The CDR3 is made up of 14 amino acids. Trimming shortened V by 0 bases and J by 6 bases, and 10 bases separated the two germline ends. The germline gives CDR1 SGDLS, CDR2 YYNGEE. The chain's CDR3 is CASSVGQLGQPQHF. As DNA, the CDR3 is TGTGCCAGCAGCGTAGGGCAACTCGGTCAGCCCCAGCATTTT.

This clonotype was observed a handful of times. The gene calls are TRBV9 and TRBJ2-1; 10 bases are shared with TRBD2. Unmatched junction bases numbered 2, after V lost 0 bases and J lost 8 bases. Germline V gene lookup returns CDR1 SGDLS and CDR2 YYNGEE. The CDR3 runs to 14 residues. The CDR3 coding sequence is TGTGCCAGCAGCGTAGAGCGGGGGGGCCATGAGCAGTTCTTC. Translation gives CASSVERGGHEQFF.

Remarks on this clonotype: This could be a read error, since a much larger clone is one nucleotide away. V is TRBV7-3 and J is TRBJ2-3, with TRBD1 identical over 11 bases. CDR3 size: 17 residues. From germline, CDR1 is SGHTA and CDR2 FQGTGA. The CDR3 loop is CAISSWTGGVGTDTQYF. The CDR3 bases are TGTGCCATCAGCTCTTGGACAGGGGGCGTGGGTACAGATACGCAGTATTTT.

This clonotype was counted ten times or more. The gene calls are TRBV6-6 and TRBJ2-7; TRBD1 matches at 7 bases. The germline CDR1 and CDR2 sequences are MNHNY and SVGAGI (reference sequence). The CDR3 has 16 amino acids. Trimming cost V 4 bases and J 6 bases; bases outside gene matches: 15. CDR3 coding DNA: TGTGCCAGCAGTTCCCTGGGGACAGACCTGGCGGGCGAGCAGTACTTC. Translated: CASSSLGTDLAGEQYF.

This clonotype showed up many times. The chain recombines TRBV12-3 or TRBV12-4 with TRBJ1-3; 9 nucleotides agree with TRBD1. J gave up 4 bases and V 5 bases, and 21 bases lay outside the gene matches. The CDR3 is 20 amino acids. CDR3 DNA: TGTGCCAGCAGTCGACCGGGACAGGGAAAGGTCGGCTCGGCAGGAAACACCATATATTTT. As protein: CASSRPGQGKVGSAGNTIYF.

This clonotype was counted at least ten times. The J gene is TRBJ2-5, the V gene TRBV12-3 or TRBV12-4; D is unresolved. This CDR3 comprises 13 residues. V lost 3 bases and J lost 4, with 9 bases in between. CDR3 amino acids: CASSFGPPETQYF. CDR3 nucleotide sequence: TGTGCCAGCAGTTTTGGTCCACCAGAGACCCAGTACTTC.

This clonotype was detected ten times or more. The CDR3 here is CASSYSTVRNTEAFF. The CDR3 DNA follows: TGTGCCAGCAGTTACTCGACGGTCAGGAACACTGAAGCTTTCTTT. This sequence joins TRBV6-5 and TRBJ1-1, with no clear D. V was cut by 0 bases and J by 1 base, with 9 bases left in between. This CDR3 region has 15 residues. CDR1 is MNHEY and CDR2 is SVGAGI in the germline V gene.

Turning to this clonotype: A clone one base away is much larger, so this may be a read error. This chain links TRBV10-3 with TRBJ1-1; no clear D. The CDR3 loop spans 13 amino acids. Per the germline V gene, CDR1 is ENHRY and CDR2 is SYGVKD. Trimming took off 8 bases at V and 0 bases at J, with 10 bases between the two ends. The CDR3 loop is CAIRSGLNTEAFF. DNA for the CDR3: TGTGCCATCCGGTCGGGTTTGAACACTGAAGCTTTCTTT.

This clonotype has a count of ten or more. V and J are TRBV5-1 and TRBJ2-1; 9 bases match TRBD2. The CDR3 runs to 16 residues. The V segment lost 2 bases and the J segment 4 bases; nucleotides outside the gene matches: 7. The germline gives CDR1 SGHRS, CDR2 YFSETQ. The chain's CDR3 is CASSFGLAGPYNEQFF. DNA of the CDR3: TGCGCCAGCAGCTTTGGTCTAGCGGGGCCATACAATGAGCAGTTCTTC.

The CDR3 region has the DNA TGTGCCAGCAGCCTAAGGGGGGGGTCCTATGGCTACACCTTC. Encoded protein: CASSLRGGSYGYTF. The gene calls are TRBV21-1 and TRBJ1-2; the table gives TRBD1 as D, unverified against the DNA. TRBV21-1 is annotated as a pseudogene. The CDR3 covers 14 residues.

This chain connects TRBV20-1 to TRBJ2-7; perhaps D is TRBD1 or TRBD2 (5 bases each). Germline CDR1 is DFQATT and CDR2 is SNEGSKA (reference sequence). The CDR3 consists of 17 residues. The V end lost 0 bases, the J end lost 2 bases, and 20 bases lay between the germline ends. The CDR3 spells CSARDVLGDNPTYEQYF. CDR3 DNA sequence: TGCAGTGCTAGAGATGTATTGGGGGATAACCCCACCTACGAGCAGTACTTC.

This clonotype was counted only a few times. This chain uses TRBV27 with TRBJ2-1; D perhaps matches TRBD1 (7 bases). Germline V CDR1 and CDR2: MNHEY, SMNVEV (reference sequence). Trimming cost V 7 bases and J 6 bases, with 19 bases left between them. The CDR3 loop spans 15 amino acids. CDR3 amino acids: CASTPGGTLANEQFF. For the CDR3, the DNA is TGTGCCAGCACCCCAGGGGGGACTCTCGCCAATGAGCAGTTCTTC.

This clonotype was picked up many times. This chain links TRBV5-1 with TRBJ2-1; 7 positions match TRBD2. CDR3 length: 17 residues. The V gene's germline CDR1 is SGHRS and CDR2 YFSETQ. Trimming removed 4 bases from V and 6 bases from J; junction bases left unmatched: 16. CDR3 loop: CASSVGIRDYSANEQFF. The CDR3 DNA reads as TGCGCCAGCAGCGTCGGAATCAGGGACTACTCGGCCAATGAGCAGTTCTTC. The complete variable domain, with remaining parts taken from reference TRBV5-1 and TRBJ2-1, reads KAGVTQTPRYLIKTRGQQVTLSCSPISGHRSVSWYQQTPGQGLQFLFEYFSETQRNKGNFPGRFSGRQFSNSRSEMNVSTLELGDSALYLCASSVGIRDYSANEQFFGPGTRLTVL.